These 32 T cell receptor beta chains originate from one sample sequenced in a study of neurological immune-mediated disorders. Each CDR3 protein is one row after TCRdb ran MiXCR on the 5' RACE reads. The sample records roughly 80,000 distinct CDR3 sequences, 17% being singletons. Sample: PBMCs. These receptors came from a woman aged 35 to 49 in good health.

Many counts were recorded for this clonotype. The chain uses TRBV3-1 and TRBJ2-3, with 12 positions matching TRBD2. This CDR3 is built from 16 residues. Trimming at V came to 8 bases and at J to 8 bases, leaving 14 bases not matched to a gene. From germline, CDR1 is LGHDT and CDR2 YNNKEL (reference sequence). Written as DNA, the CDR3 is TGTGCCAGCCAAAGACTAGCGGGGGAAGAGGGCGGTACGCAGTATTTT. Its protein product is CASQRLAGEEGGTQYF.

The table lists this clonotype with many counts. The V gene is TRBV4-2, the J gene TRBJ1-6; tentative D call: TRBD1 (6 bases). The CDR3 spans 15 residues. CDR1 and CDR2 from the germline V gene are LGHNA and YNFKEQ. V was cut by 8 bases and J by 0 bases, with 11 bases left in between. CDR3 in DNA: TGTGCCAGCGGAGGGGGGAGCTCCTATAATTCACCCCTCCACTTT. It is translated as CASGGGSSYNSPLHF.

This clonotype was counted ten times or more. The CDR3 DNA reads as TGTGCCAGCAGCCCCCTCGGGGTAGCGGCCTACAATGAGCAGTTCTTC. Translated, it gives CASSPLGVAAYNEQFF. The J gene is TRBJ2-1, the V gene TRBV7-3, with a possible D match to TRBD2 (6 bases). The CDR3 contains 16 residues. The germline CDR1 and CDR2 sequences are SGHTA and FQGTGA. The V gene lost 5 bases and the J gene lost 2 bases, with 16 bases spanning the gap.

This clonotype was counted ten times or more. J is TRBJ2-2 and V is TRBV6-5, with D unclear. Germline V gene sequence: CDR1 MNHEY, CDR2 SVGAGI. V was shortened by 0 bases and J by 1 base, with 3 bases between the two germline ends. The CDR3 is made up of 14 amino acids. The CDR3 bases are TGTGCCAGCAGTTACTCAGAGAACACCGGGGAGCTGTTTTTT. Protein: CASSYSENTGELFF.

This clonotype was detected ten times or more. The CDR3, as DNA: TGTGCCAGCAGCCCCCGAGTAACCCCTGGAAACACCATATATTTT. Residues: CASSPRVTPGNTIYF. The chain combines TRBV7-2 with TRBJ1-3; D gene uncertain. The CDR3 is made up of 15 amino acids. CDR1 and CDR2 (germline): SGHTA, FQGNSA. Deletions cut 5 bases from V and 2 bases from J, with 13 bases between.

The rearrangement joins TRBV4-3 to TRBJ1-6; no reliable D call. CDR3 length: 16 residues. The germline V and J ends were trimmed by 0 bases and 14 bases, with 20 bases remaining between them. Looked up from germline, CDR1 is LGHNA and CDR2 is YSLEER. CDR3 region: CASSQDFTEENWALHF. For the CDR3, the DNA is TGCGCCAGCAGCCAAGATTTTACAGAGGAAAATTGGGCCCTCCACTTT.

The CDR3 sequence is CASRMDGLGSYEQYF. As DNA, the CDR3 is TGTGCCAGCAGAATGGACGGATTGGGGTCCTACGAGCAGTACTTC. The chain couples TRBV27 to TRBJ2-7; no clear D gene. Between the trimmed V and J ends, which lost 6 bases and 1 base, there was a span of 16 bases. The CDR3 runs to 15 residues. Germline lookup yields CDR1 MNHEY and CDR2 SMNVEV (reference sequence).

This clonotype was seen at least ten times. The CDR3 is CSTEKGNTEAFF. The CDR3 DNA follows: TGCAGTACCGAAAAGGGGAACACTGAAGCTTTCTTT. The V and J genes are TRBV20-1 and TRBJ1-1; D unclear. The germline gives CDR1 DFQATT, CDR2 SNEGSKA (reference sequence). The CDR3 totals 12 residues. V lost 8 bases, J lost 1 base, and 11 bases lay in between.

This clonotype was seen repeatedly, ten times or more. The V and J genes are TRBV5-1 and TRBJ1-1; TRBD1 is a possible D gene (5 bases). Deletions cut 0 bases from V and 1 base from J, with 10 bases between. This CDR3 region has 15 residues. Germline lookup yields CDR1 SGHRS and CDR2 YFSETQ. DNA of the CDR3: TGCGCCAGCAGCTTGGGCGGGACTGAGAACACTGAAGCTTTCTTT. It specifies CASSLGGTENTEAFF.

The V and J genes are TRBV4-3 and TRBJ2-7; D unresolved. Between the trimmed V and J ends, which lost 0 bases and 3 bases, there was a span of 9 bases. The CDR3 is made up of 14 amino acids. Germline CDR1 and CDR2: LGHNA and YSLEER. In DNA, the CDR3 is TGCGCCAGCAGCCAAGATCAGGTGAACTACGAGCAGTACTTC. This encodes CASSQDQVNYEQYF.

This clonotype was counted ten times or more. The genes are TRBV28 and TRBJ1-4; TRBD1 matches 12 bases. The CDR3 sequence is 15 residues long. V was clipped by 5 bases and J by 7 bases; unmatched bases: 5. Germline lookup yields CDR1 MDHEN and CDR2 SYDVKM. CDR3 protein: CASSPGTGGIEKLFF. In DNA, the CDR3 is TGTGCCAGCAGTCCAGGGACAGGGGGCATTGAAAAACTGTTTTTT.

This clonotype was seen repeatedly, ten times or more. The chain carries TRBV29-1 and TRBJ1-4, with D unresolved. This CDR3 comprises 14 residues. CDR1 and CDR2 (germline): SQVTM, ANQGSEA. Trimming left V 5 bases short and J 0 bases short, with 10 bases between. The DNA of the CDR3 is TGCAGCGTTCGGTTCTATGCAACTAATGAAAAACTGTTTTTT. It is translated as CSVRFYATNEKLFF.

In this sample, this clonotype turned up many times. The chain employs TRBV19 and TRBJ2-3; a weak D match, TRBD2 (6 bases). V shed 2 bases and J shed 5 bases, with 14 bases lying between them. This CDR3 contains 15 residues. CDR1 and CDR2 from the germline V gene are LNHDA and SQIVND (reference sequence). CDR3 bases: TGTGCCAGTAGTATAAACGGAGGGGACGGAGATACGCAGTATTTT. This codes for CASSINGGDGDTQYF.

This clonotype has a handful of counts. A much larger clonotype is one base distant, so this may be a read error. The chain carries TRBV6-6 and TRBJ2-7, with D tentatively TRBD2 (6 bases). The CDR3 loop spans 13 amino acids. Germline CDR1 and CDR2: MNHNY and SVGAGI (reference sequence). V lost 7 bases and J 6 bases, leaving 16 bases between the germline ends. This CDR3 reads CASTPRLGSEQYF. The CDR3, as DNA: TGTGCCAGCACCCCGCGACTAGGGAGCGAGCAGTACTTC.

Of note for this clonotype: The CDR3 end shows no conserved phenylalanine or tryptophan, and so a read error is likely. It is unclear where the CDR3 begins or ends on the DNA, so no DNA is shown, and the CDR3 is as TCRdb lists it. This chain links TRBV10-3 with TRBJ2-4; the table's D call TRBD2 went unverified against the DNA. A total of 15 residues make up the CDR3, ends included. The germline CDR1 and CDR2 sequences are ENHRY and SYGVKD. The CDR3 region is CAISDISSSAGGSYL.

The table lists this clonotype with many counts. The CDR3, as DNA: TGTGCCAGCAGTCCGGCAGGGGGCTTTAACACTGAAGCTTTCTTT. As protein: CASSPAGGFNTEAFF. V is TRBV6-1 and J is TRBJ1-1, with 8 bases matching TRBD1. The CDR3 loop spans 15 amino acids. Germline CDR1 MNHNS, CDR2 SASEGT. V shed 5 bases and J 2 bases; nucleotides not matched to a gene: 7.

In this sample, this clonotype turned up many times. The chain has TRBV28 and TRBJ2-2; TRBD2 is a possible D gene (6 bases). Trimming stripped 8 bases from V and 6 bases from J, with 13 bases between. The CDR3 has 13 residues. Germline-derived CDR1 and CDR2 are MDHEN and SYDVKM. Here the CDR3 reads CASLRRRAGELFF. In nucleotides, the CDR3 is TGTGCCAGCTTAAGGAGGAGGGCCGGGGAGCTGTTTTTT. The entire variable domain, with the rest obtained from reference TRBV28 and TRBJ2-2, is as follows: DVKVTQSSRYLVKRTGEKVFLECVQDMDHENMFWYRQDPGLGLRLIYFSYDVKMKEKGDIPEGYSVSREKKERFSLILESASTNQTSMYLCASLRRRAGELFFGEGSRLTVL.

This clonotype was recorded at least ten times. The V and J genes are TRBV3-1 and TRBJ2-1, with D maybe TRBD2 (5 bases). The CDR3 has 18 residues. Per germline, CDR1 LGHDT and CDR2 YNNKEL (reference sequence). V dropped 1 base and J dropped 0 bases, with 16 bases sitting between them. In DNA, the CDR3 is TGTGCCAGCAGCCAAGTGGCGGACTTCGCGAGCTCCTACAATGAGCAGTTCTTC. The encoded protein is CASSQVADFASSYNEQFF.

This clonotype was detected many times. This sequence joins TRBV12-3 or TRBV12-4 and TRBJ1-6; the D is unclear. CDR3 length equals 18 residues. Trimming stripped 0 bases from V and 10 bases from J, with 22 bases between. For the CDR3, the DNA is TGTGCCAGCAGTTTAGCCGACACTAAACCGAGACCCAGCTCACCCCTCCACTTT. This encodes CASSLADTKPRPSSPLHF.

This clonotype qualifies as medium-sized (0.01 to 0.1%). The V and J genes are TRBV7-8 and TRBJ1-1, with a tentative D call TRBD1 (5 bases). The germline gives CDR1 SGHVS, CDR2 FQNEAQ. The CDR3 runs to 13 residues. V shed 5 bases and J shed 1 base, with 8 bases lying between them. CDR3 nucleotide sequence: TGTGCCAGCAGCCTAGACAGGAACACTGAAGCTTTCTTT. Translation: CASSLDRNTEAFF.

This clonotype was recorded many times. The V gene is TRBV20-1, the J gene TRBJ2-1, with TRBD1 identical over 7 bases. Germline V gene lookup returns CDR1 DFQATT and CDR2 SNEGSKA (reference sequence). V was pared by 6 bases and J by 8 bases, with 10 bases of the junction left unmatched. The CDR3 sequence is 13 residues long. The CDR3 DNA sequence: TGCAGTGCCGATTTGACAGGGAGCGATGAGCAGTTCTTC. This sequence encodes CSADLTGSDEQFF.

This clonotype was detected ten times or more. J is TRBJ2-1 and V is TRBV20-1; a possible D gene is TRBD1 (6 bases). This CDR3 spans 14 amino acids. V was pared by 5 bases and J by 8 bases, with 19 bases between. CDR1 and CDR2 (germline): DFQATT, SNEGSKA (reference sequence). The CDR3 protein is CSALPGVGMHEQFF. The CDR3 region has the DNA TGCAGTGCTCTCCCAGGGGTAGGCATGCATGAGCAGTTCTTC.

The table lists this clonotype with many counts. The chain joins TRBV4-1 to TRBJ2-1, with TRBD1 as a possible D gene (6 bases). The V end was cut by 3 bases, the J end by 9 bases, with 15 bases between. CDR3 length: 14 amino acids. In germline, CDR1 is MGHRA, CDR2 YSYEKL. The DNA for the CDR3 is TGCGCCAGCAGCCAGGGACAAAGGAGGAGTGAGCAGTTCTTC. The encoded protein is CASSQGQRRSEQFF.

This clonotype appeared a few times. CDR3 DNA sequence: TGTGCCAGCAGCTCCGAGATCTCACAGGAGACCCAGTACTTC. This sequence encodes CASSSEISQETQYF. The chain has TRBV7-9 and TRBJ2-5; D call uncertain. The V and J ends lost 4 bases and 5 bases respectively, with 14 bases between them. Germline CDR1 reads SEHNR; CDR2 reads FQNEAQ (reference sequence). The CDR3 contains 14 residues.

This clonotype has a count of ten or more. The chain combines TRBV5-5 with TRBJ2-3, with a tentative D call TRBD2 (6 bases). The CDR3 runs 14 residues. Trimming took 7 bases from V and 5 from J, leaving 17 bases between them. CDR1 SGHKS and CDR2 YYEKEE come from the germline V gene (reference sequence). The CDR3 sequence: CASHLVGGIDTQYF. The CDR3 coding sequence is TGTGCCAGCCACCTTGTGGGAGGTATAGATACGCAGTATTTT.

At least ten counts were recorded for this clonotype. The V call is TRBV11-2, the J call TRBJ2-5, with D unresolved. CDR1 and CDR2 from the germline V gene are SGHAT and FQNNGV. Trimming took off 0 bases at V and 2 bases at J, with 7 bases between the two ends. The CDR3 consists of 14 residues. The CDR3, as DNA: TGTGCCAGCAGCTTAGAGGGCACACAAGAGACCCAGTACTTC. Translated: CASSLEGTQETQYF. Drawing the rest from reference TRBV11-2 and TRBJ2-5, the complete variable domain is EAGVAQSPRYKIIEKRQSVAFWCNPISGHATLYWYQQILGQGPKLLIQFQNNGVVDDSQLPKDRFSAERLKGVDSTLKIQPAKLEDSAVYLCASSLEGTQETQYFGPGTRLLVL.

This clonotype came up many times. CDR3 in DNA: TGCGCCAGCAGCTTGGCCGGAGGGACAGGAGGGACAGATACGCAGTATTTT. This encodes CASSLAGGTGGTDTQYF. The V and J genes are TRBV5-1 and TRBJ2-3, with 8 nucleotides matching TRBD1. The CDR3 consists of 17 residues. Unmatched junction bases numbered 9, after V lost 0 bases and J lost 3 bases. Germline values: CDR1 SGHRS, CDR2 YFSETQ.

This clonotype was found many times. V and J are TRBV4-1 and TRBJ2-2; 7 bases agree with TRBD1. CDR3 length equals 16 residues. With 2 bases clipped from V and 0 bases from J, the junction kept 3 bases outside the gene matches. Germline CDR1 MGHRA, CDR2 YSYEKL. The CDR3 loop is CASSQYGTANTGELFF. As DNA, the CDR3 is TGCGCCAGCAGCCAATATGGGACAGCGAACACCGGGGAGCTGTTTTTT.

The chain combines TRBV12-3 or TRBV12-4 with TRBJ2-1; D gene uncertain. With 5 bases removed from V and 8 bases from J, the gap between germline ends came to 16 bases. The CDR3 extends over 14 amino acids. CDR3 residues: CASSVSVLIDEQFF. CDR3 DNA: TGTGCCAGCAGTGTAAGCGTTTTGATCGATGAGCAGTTCTTC.

Many counts were recorded for this clonotype. The V and J genes are TRBV7-2 and TRBJ1-2; D possibly corresponds to TRBD1 (6 bases). From germline, CDR1 is SGHTA and CDR2 FQGNSA. CDR3 length: 15 amino acids. V gave up 1 base and J gave up 2 bases, with 11 bases separating them. This CDR3 reads CASSLEGESNYGYTF. The CDR3 DNA follows: TGTGCCAGCAGCTTAGAGGGGGAATCCAACTATGGCTACACCTTC.

This clonotype was observed many times. V usage is TRBV5-1 and J usage is TRBJ1-1; 9 nucleotides line up with TRBD1. The CDR3 covers 17 residues. The germline gives CDR1 SGHRS, CDR2 YFSETQ. V shed 4 bases and J 1 base; nucleotides not matched to a gene: 11. The CDR3 coding sequence is TGCGCCAGCAGCCCCCCCCGACAGGGGGTTAGGAACACTGAAGCTTTCTTT. As protein: CASSPPRQGVRNTEAFF.

This clonotype was seen many times. The chain carries TRBV15 and TRBJ1-2; 10 nucleotides agree with TRBD1. Losses at the gene ends were 3 bases for V and 3 bases for J; bases not matched to a gene: 1. CDR3 length equals 14 residues. Germline V CDR1 and CDR2: LNHNV, YYDKDF (reference sequence). The CDR3 here is CATSRDRGDYGYTF. CDR3 bases: TGTGCCACCAGCAGGGACAGGGGGGACTATGGCTACACCTTC.